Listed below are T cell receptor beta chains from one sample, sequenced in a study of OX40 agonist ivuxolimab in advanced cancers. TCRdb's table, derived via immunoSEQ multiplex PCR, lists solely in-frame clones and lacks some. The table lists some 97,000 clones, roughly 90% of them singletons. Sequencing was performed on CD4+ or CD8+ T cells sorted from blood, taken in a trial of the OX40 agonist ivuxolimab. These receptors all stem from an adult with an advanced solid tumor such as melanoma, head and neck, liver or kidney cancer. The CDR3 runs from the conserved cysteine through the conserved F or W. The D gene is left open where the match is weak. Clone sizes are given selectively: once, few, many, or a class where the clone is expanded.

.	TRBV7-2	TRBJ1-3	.	CASSQGAENTIYF	TGTGCCAGCAGCCAGGGAGCAGAAAACACCATATATTTT
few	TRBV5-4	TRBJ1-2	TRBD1	CASSPDRDYGYTF	TGTGCCAGCAGCCCAGACAGGGATTATGGCTACACCTTC
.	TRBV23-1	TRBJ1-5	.	CASSHGRRDGQPQHF	TGCGCCAGCAGTCACGGACGGCGTGACGGTCAGCCCCAGCATTTT
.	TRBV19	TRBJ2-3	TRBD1	CASSKEARGLLNTDTQYF	TGTGCCAGTAGTAAGGAGGCCAGGGGGCTCCTCAACACAGATACGCAGTATTTT
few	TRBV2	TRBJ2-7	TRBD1	CASQTGDEQYF	TGTGCCAGTCAAACAGGGGACGAGCAGTACTTC
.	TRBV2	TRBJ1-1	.	CASSDHMDVNEAFF	TGTGCCAGCAGCGACCATATGGATGTTAATGAAGCTTTCTTT
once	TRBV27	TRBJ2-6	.	CASSFGIGGGSGANVLTF	TGTGCCAGCAGTTTTGGCATCGGTGGGGGATCTGGGGCCAACGTCCTGACTTTC
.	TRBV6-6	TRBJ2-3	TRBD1	CASSYRDRGRTDTQYF	TGTGCCAGCAGTTACCGGGACAGGGGGCGAACAGATACGCAGTATTTT
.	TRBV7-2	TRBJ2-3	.	CASSLFWGSSTDTQYF	TGTGCCAGCAGCTTATTTTGGGGAAGTAGCACAGATACGCAGTATTTT
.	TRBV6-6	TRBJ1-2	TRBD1	CASSSGTGTGYTF	TGTGCCAGCAGTTCCGGGACAGGGACTGGCTACACCTTC
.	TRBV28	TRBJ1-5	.	CASSLPTAHNQPQHF	TGTGCCAGCAGTCTCCCGACGGCTCACAATCAGCCCCAGCATTTT
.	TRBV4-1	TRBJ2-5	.	CASSQVPGYQETQYF	TGCGCCAGCAGCCAAGTACCGGGTTACCAAGAGACCCAGTACTTC
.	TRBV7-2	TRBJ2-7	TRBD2	CASSLRTSGKYEQYF	TGTGCCAGCAGCCTAAGGACTAGCGGGAAGTACGAGCAGTACTTC
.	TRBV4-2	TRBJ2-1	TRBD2	CASRGLAGASPNNEQFF	TGTGCCAGCAGGGGACTAGCGGGAGCTTCTCCAAACAATGAGCAGTTCTTC
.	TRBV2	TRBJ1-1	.	CASSGDGNTEAFF	TGTGCCAGCAGTGGGGACGGGAACACTGAAGCTTTCTTT
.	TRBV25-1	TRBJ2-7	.	CASSDSTSISYEQYF	TGTGCCAGCAGTGACTCTACTTCCATCTCCTACGAGCAGTACTTC
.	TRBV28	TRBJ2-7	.	CASSLPTGYSYEQYF	TGTGCCAGCAGTTTACCAACAGGGTACTCCTACGAGCAGTACTTC
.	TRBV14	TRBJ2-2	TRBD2	CASSLGLAARLNTGELFF	TGTGCCAGCAGTCTCGGACTAGCGGCACGTCTCAACACCGGGGAGCTGTTTTTT
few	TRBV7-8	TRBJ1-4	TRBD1	CASSTAGTGGEKLFF	TGTGCCAGCAGCACAGCCGGGACAGGGGGTGAAAAACTGTTTTTT
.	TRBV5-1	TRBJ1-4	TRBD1	CASSRVQGAYEKLFF	TGCGCCAGCAGCCGAGTACAGGGGGCGTATGAAAAACTGTTTTTT
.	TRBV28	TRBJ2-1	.	CASSWGRDNEQFF	TGTGCCAGCAGTTGGGGAAGGGACAATGAGCAGTTCTTC
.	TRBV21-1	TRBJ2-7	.	CASRILADLNPPTRF	TGTGCCAGCAGGATCCTAGCGGACCTAAACCCCCCTACGAGATTC
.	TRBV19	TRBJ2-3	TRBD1	CASSIRAQGIPDTQYF	TGTGCCAGTAGTATAAGGGCACAGGGGATCCCAGATACGCAGTATTTT
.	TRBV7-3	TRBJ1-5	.	CASSLSEGRNQPQHF	TGTGCCAGCAGCTTATCCGAGGGCCGAAATCAGCCCCAGCATTTT
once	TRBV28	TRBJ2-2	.	CASRNQGNTGELFF	TGTGCCAGCAGAAACCAGGGGAACACCGGGGAGCTGTTTTTT
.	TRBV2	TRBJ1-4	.	CASSENRDTEKLFF	TGTGCCAGCAGTGAAAACAGGGATACTGAAAAACTGTTTTTT
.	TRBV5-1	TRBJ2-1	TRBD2	CASGPEGLAATKEQFF	TGCGCCAGCGGCCCGGAAGGACTAGCGGCAACCAAGGAGCAGTTCTTC
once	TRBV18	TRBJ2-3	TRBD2	CASSPVGLAGSTDTQYF	TGTGCCAGCTCACCGGTCGGCCTAGCGGGGAGCACAGATACGCAGTATTTT
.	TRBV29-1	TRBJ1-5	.	CSVQRAGFNQPQHF	TGCAGCGTCCAAAGGGCAGGCTTTAATCAGCCCCAGCATTTT
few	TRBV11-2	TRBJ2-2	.	CASSLARNTGELFF	TGTGCCAGCAGCTTAGCGAGGAACACCGGGGAGCTGTTTTTT
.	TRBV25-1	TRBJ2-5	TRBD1	CASSKNRGGEETQYF	TGTGCCAGCAGCAAAAACAGGGGCGGAGAAGAGACCCAGTACTTC
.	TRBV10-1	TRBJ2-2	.	CAPRAQVNTGELFF	TGCGCTCCAAGGGCCCAGGTTAACACCGGGGAGCTGTTTTTT
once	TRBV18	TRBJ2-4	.	CASSRSSGLAKNIQYF	TGTGCCAGCTCACGAAGTTCAGGGTTAGCCAAAAACATTCAGTACTTC
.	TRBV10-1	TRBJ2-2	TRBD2	CASSNPGLAVNTGELFF	TGCGCCAGCAGTAACCCCGGACTAGCGGTAAACACCGGGGAGCTGTTTTTT
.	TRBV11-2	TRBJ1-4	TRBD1	CASSSGGQGVEKLFF	TGTGCCAGCAGCTCAGGGGGACAGGGAGTCGAAAAACTGTTTTTT
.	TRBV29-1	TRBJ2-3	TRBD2	CSVGSRLASTDTQYF	TGCAGCGTTGGGTCTAGACTAGCGAGTACAGATACGCAGTATTTT
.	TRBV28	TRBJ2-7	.	CASSYGWGKVRSYEQYF	TGTGCCAGCAGTTACGGCTGGGGAAAGGTGAGGTCCTACGAGCAGTACTTC
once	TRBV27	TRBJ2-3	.	CASSSLGTDTQYF	TGTGCCAGCAGTTCCCTCGGCACAGATACGCAGTATTTT
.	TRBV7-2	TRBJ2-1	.	CASSLGYRDNEQFF	TGTGCCAGCAGCTTAGGTTACAGGGACAATGAGCAGTTCTTC
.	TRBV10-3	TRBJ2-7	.	CAISGRGSSYEQYF	TGTGCCATCAGTGGGCGGGGTAGCTCCTACGAGCAGTACTTC
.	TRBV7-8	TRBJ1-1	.	CASSFQLANTEAFF	TGTGCCAGCAGCTTTCAGTTAGCGAACACTGAAGCTTTCTTT